The 10 T cell receptor beta chains presented below share a single source sample, sequenced in a study of OX40 agonist ivuxolimab in advanced cancers. Assay used: immunoSEQ multiplex PCR; TCRdb lists only in-frame clones, some missing. This table has 30,000 to 45,000 clones, over 75% appearing once. This specimen was CD4+ or CD8+ T cells sorted from blood, taken in a trial of the OX40 agonist ivuxolimab. The source of these receptors is an adult with an advanced solid tumor such as melanoma, head and neck, liver or kidney cancer.

The rearrangement links TRBV19 to TRBJ2-7, with no clear D. The CDR3 has 14 amino acids. Germline V gives CDR1 LNHDA, CDR2 SQIVND (reference sequence). Trimming left V 5 bases short and J 2 bases short, with 13 bases between. In DNA form, the CDR3 reads TGTGCCAGTAGTGTATATCTGTCAACCTACGAGCAGTACTTC. Translation gives CASSVYLSTYEQYF.

V and J are TRBV30 and TRBJ1-5, with 9 bases matching TRBD1. Germline-derived CDR1 and CDR2 are GTSNPN and SVGIG (reference sequence). The V gene end was trimmed by 0 bases and the J gene end by 6 bases; junction bases not matched to a gene: 9. This CDR3 region has 16 residues. The CDR3 sequence: CAWSVPRGQGFQPQHF. The CDR3 DNA reads as TGTGCCTGGAGTGTACCCAGGGGACAGGGCTTTCAGCCCCAGCATTTT.

This clone came up a few times. The V gene is TRBV30, the J gene TRBJ1-1; 11 nucleotides match TRBD1. The CDR3 is 17 amino acids. Germline V gene lookup returns CDR1 GTSNPN and CDR2 SVGIG (reference sequence). Losses at the gene ends were 0 bases for V and 0 bases for J; bases not matched to a gene: 6. Here the CDR3 DNA reads TGTGCCTGGAGTGTACTGGGGGACAGGGGGATGAACACTGAAGCTTTCTTT. Translation: CAWSVLGDRGMNTEAFF.

The chain uses TRBV19 and TRBJ2-7; 9 positions match TRBD1. This CDR3 has 13 residues. V lost 6 bases to trimming and J lost 5 bases; unmatched junction nucleotides: 5. The germline V gene encodes CDR1 LNHDA and CDR2 SQIVND (reference sequence). The CDR3 nucleotides are TGTGCCAGTAGGACGGGACAGGGTGACGAGCAGTACTTC. Translation: CASRTGQGDEQYF.

The V and J genes are TRBV10-1 and TRBJ1-1; D is ambiguous. V lost 3 bases, J lost 3 bases, and 17 bases lay in between. Per the germline V gene, CDR1 is WNHNN and CDR2 is SYGVQD (reference sequence). This CDR3 is built from 16 residues. The CDR3 reads CASSDRAKRSYTEAFF. The CDR3 DNA follows: TGCGCCAGCAGTGACCGGGCCAAAAGGTCGTACACTGAAGCTTTCTTT.

The DNA for the CDR3 is TGTGCCAGCAGCGTAGTAGCTAGCGGGGGCCAAGAGACCCAGTACTTC. Its translation: CASSVVASGGQETQYF. V is TRBV9 and J is TRBJ2-5, with 10 bases matching TRBD2. The CDR3 has 16 amino acids. Looked up from germline, CDR1 is SGDLS and CDR2 is YYNGEE. The V gene end was trimmed by 0 bases and the J gene end by 1 base; junction bases not matched to a gene: 3.

The chain uses TRBV7-9 and TRBJ2-7, with D perhaps TRBD1 (6 bases). The V end lost 3 bases, the J end lost 6 bases, and 9 bases lay between the germline ends. The CDR3 sequence is 12 residues long. Germline V gene data show CDR1 as SEHNR and CDR2 as FQNEAQ (reference sequence). For the CDR3, the DNA is TGTGCCAGCAGCTTCGCAGGGGTCGAGCAGTACTTC. Amino acid sequence: CASSFAGVEQYF.

As DNA, the CDR3 is TGTGCCAGCAGCCCGGGACAGCTCTACGAGCAGTACTTC. Protein: CASSPGQLYEQYF. The V and J genes are TRBV7-9 and TRBJ2-7, with TRBD1 identical over 7 bases. Losses at the gene ends were 5 bases for V and 3 bases for J; bases not matched to a gene: 4. Germline loops: CDR1 SEHNR, CDR2 FQNEAQ (reference sequence). The CDR3 consists of 13 residues.

Written as DNA, the CDR3 is TGCGCCAGCAGCCTTACAATCGAGGACTACGAGCAGTACTTC. Its translation is CASSLTIEDYEQYF. The chain joins TRBV4-1 to TRBJ2-7; D unresolved. CDR1 and CDR2 from the germline V gene are MGHRA and YSYEKL. V was pared by 4 bases and J by 3 bases, with 13 bases between. The CDR3 contains 14 residues.

The chain carries TRBV7-9 and TRBJ2-1; TRBD1 is a possible D gene (5 bases). This CDR3 contains 13 residues. V shed 1 base and J shed 10 bases, with 11 bases lying between them. Per germline, CDR1 SEHNR and CDR2 FQNEAQ (reference sequence). The CDR3: CASSLVQTEEQFF. The CDR3 region has the DNA TGTGCCAGCAGCTTAGTCCAGACAGAAGAGCAGTTCTTC.